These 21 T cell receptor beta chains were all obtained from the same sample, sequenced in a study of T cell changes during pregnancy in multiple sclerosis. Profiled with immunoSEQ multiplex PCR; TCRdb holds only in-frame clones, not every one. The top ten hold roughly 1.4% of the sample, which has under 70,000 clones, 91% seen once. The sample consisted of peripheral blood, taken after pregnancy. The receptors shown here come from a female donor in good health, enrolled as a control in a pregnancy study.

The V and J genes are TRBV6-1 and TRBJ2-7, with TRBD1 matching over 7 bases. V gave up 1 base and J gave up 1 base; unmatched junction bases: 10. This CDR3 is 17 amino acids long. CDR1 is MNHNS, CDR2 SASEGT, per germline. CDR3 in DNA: TGTGCCAGCAGTGAAGGGCCTGCGACAGGGCGTTCCTACGAGCAGTACTTC. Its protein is CASSEGPATGRSYEQYF.

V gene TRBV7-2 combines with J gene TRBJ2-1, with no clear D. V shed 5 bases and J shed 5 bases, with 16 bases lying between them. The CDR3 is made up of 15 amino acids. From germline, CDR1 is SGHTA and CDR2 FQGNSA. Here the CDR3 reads CASSPDAYDNNEQFF. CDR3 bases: TGTGCCAGCAGCCCAGATGCTTACGACAACAATGAGCAGTTCTTC.

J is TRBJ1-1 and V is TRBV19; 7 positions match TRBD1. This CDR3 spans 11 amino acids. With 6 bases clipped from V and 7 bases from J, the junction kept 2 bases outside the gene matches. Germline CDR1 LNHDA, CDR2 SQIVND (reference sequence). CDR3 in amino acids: CASRYRGEAFF. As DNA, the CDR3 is TGTGCCAGTAGGTACAGGGGTGAAGCTTTCTTT.

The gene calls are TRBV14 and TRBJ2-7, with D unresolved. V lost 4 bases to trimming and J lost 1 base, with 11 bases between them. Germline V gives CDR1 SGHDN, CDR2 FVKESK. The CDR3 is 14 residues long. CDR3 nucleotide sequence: TGTGCCAGCAGCCCGGCGACGGAGTCCTACGAGCAGTACTTC. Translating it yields CASSPATESYEQYF.

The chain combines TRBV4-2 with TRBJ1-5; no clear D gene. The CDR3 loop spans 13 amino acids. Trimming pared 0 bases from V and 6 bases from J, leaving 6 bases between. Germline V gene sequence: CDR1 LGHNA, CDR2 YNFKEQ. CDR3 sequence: CASSQDLLQPQHF. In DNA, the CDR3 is TGTGCCAGCAGCCAAGATCTCCTTCAGCCCCAGCATTTT.

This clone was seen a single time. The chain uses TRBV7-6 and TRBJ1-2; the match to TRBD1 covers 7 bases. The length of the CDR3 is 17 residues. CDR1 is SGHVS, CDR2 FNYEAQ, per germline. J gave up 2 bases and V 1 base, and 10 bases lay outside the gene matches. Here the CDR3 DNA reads TGTGCCAGCAGCTTAGAAGCCCAGGGGGTTGGGAACTATGGCTACACCTTC. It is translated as CASSLEAQGVGNYGYTF.

The CDR3 sequence is CASSVGQSSYEQYF. CDR3 sequence (DNA): TGTGCCAGCAGCGTAGGACAGAGCTCCTACGAGCAGTACTTC. The chain couples TRBV9 to TRBJ2-7; tentative D call: TRBD1 (5 bases). Germline V gene sequence: CDR1 SGDLS, CDR2 YYNGEE. Trimming pared 0 bases from V and 0 bases from J, leaving 7 bases between. CDR3 length: 14 amino acids.

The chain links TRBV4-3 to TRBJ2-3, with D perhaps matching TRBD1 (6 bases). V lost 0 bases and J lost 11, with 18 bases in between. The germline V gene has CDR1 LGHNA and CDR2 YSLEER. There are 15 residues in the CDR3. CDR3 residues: CASSQDFVNKGGQYF. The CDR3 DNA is TGCGCCAGCAGCCAAGATTTCGTGAACAAAGGGGGGCAGTATTTT.

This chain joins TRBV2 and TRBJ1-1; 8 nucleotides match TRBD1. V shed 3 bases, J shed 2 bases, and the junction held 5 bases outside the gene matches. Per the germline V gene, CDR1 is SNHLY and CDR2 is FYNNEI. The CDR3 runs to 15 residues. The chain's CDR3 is CASSDRTGRNTEAFF. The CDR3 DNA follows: TGTGCCAGCAGTGATAGGACAGGGAGAAACACTGAAGCTTTCTTT.

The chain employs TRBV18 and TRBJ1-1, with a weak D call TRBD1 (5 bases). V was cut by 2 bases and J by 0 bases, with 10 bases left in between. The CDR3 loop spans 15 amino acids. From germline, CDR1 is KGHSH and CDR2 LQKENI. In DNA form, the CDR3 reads TGTGCCAGCTCACCAAAGACAGACCTGAACACTGAAGCTTTCTTT. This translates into CASSPKTDLNTEAFF.

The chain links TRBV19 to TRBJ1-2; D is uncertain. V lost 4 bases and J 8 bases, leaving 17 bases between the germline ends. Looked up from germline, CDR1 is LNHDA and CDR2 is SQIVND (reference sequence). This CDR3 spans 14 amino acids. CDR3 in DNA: TGTGCCAGTAGTAGCCTCACTGACACCGGCGGCTACACCTTC. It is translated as CASSSLTDTGGYTF.

CDR3 nucleotide sequence: TGTGCCTGGAGATACGGGGGGAGAGAGACCCAGTACTTC. This codes for CAWRYGGRETQYF. This rearrangement joins TRBV30 to TRBJ2-5, with 7 bases identical to TRBD2. CDR3 length equals 13 residues. After removal of 3 bases from V and 4 bases from J, the junction contained 5 bases not matched to a gene. CDR1 and CDR2 (germline): GTSNPN, SVGIG (reference sequence).

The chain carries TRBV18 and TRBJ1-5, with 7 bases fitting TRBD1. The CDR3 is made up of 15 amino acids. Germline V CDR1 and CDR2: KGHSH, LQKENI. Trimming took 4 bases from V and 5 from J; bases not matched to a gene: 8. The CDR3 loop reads CASSQYRQGDQPQHF. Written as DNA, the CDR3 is TGTGCCAGCTCACAGTATCGACAGGGTGATCAGCCCCAGCATTTT.

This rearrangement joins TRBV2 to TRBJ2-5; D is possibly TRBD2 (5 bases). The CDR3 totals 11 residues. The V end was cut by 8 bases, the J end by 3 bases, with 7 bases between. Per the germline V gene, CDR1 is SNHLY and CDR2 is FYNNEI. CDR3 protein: CASGGEETQYF. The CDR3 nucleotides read TGTGCCAGCGGAGGTGAAGAGACCCAGTACTTC.

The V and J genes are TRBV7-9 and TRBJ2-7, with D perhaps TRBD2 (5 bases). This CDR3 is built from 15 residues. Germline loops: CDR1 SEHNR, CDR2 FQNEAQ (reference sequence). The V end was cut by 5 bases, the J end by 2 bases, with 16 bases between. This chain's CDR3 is CASSTDLRGAYEQYF. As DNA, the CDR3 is TGTGCCAGCAGCACAGACCTCCGGGGAGCCTACGAGCAGTACTTC.

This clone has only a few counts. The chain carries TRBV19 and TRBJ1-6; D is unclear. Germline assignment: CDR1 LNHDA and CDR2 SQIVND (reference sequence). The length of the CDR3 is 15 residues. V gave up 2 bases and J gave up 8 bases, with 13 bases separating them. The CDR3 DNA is TGTGCCAGTAGTATATCGGTAGATTCCTATTCACCCCTCCACTTT. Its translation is CASSISVDSYSPLHF.

The CDR3 bases are TGCGCCAGCAGCACCTCGCTAGCGGGGGCCGGTGAGCAGTTCTTC. Translated: CASSTSLAGAGEQFF. This chain links TRBV5-1 with TRBJ2-1; 10 nucleotides agree with TRBD2. J gave up 9 bases and V 4 bases, and 10 bases lay outside the gene matches. Germline loops: CDR1 SGHRS, CDR2 YFSETQ. This CDR3 is built from 15 residues.

The CDR3 protein is CASSLQGESNYGYTF. CDR3 nucleotides: TGCGCCAGCAGCCTACAGGGGGAAAGTAACTATGGCTACACCTTC. The rearrangement links TRBV5-1 to TRBJ1-2; 8 positions match TRBD1. CDR1 is SGHRS, CDR2 YFSETQ, per germline. CDR3 size: 15 residues. J gave up 1 base and V 4 bases, and 6 bases lay outside the gene matches. Based on the CDR3 plus reference TRBV5-1 and TRBJ1-2, the full variable domain is KAGVTQTPRYLIKTRGQQVTLSCSPISGHRSVSWYQQTPGQGLQFLFEYFSETQRNKGNFPGRFSGRQFSNSRSEMNVSTLELGDSALYLCASSLQGESNYGYTFGSGTRLTVV.

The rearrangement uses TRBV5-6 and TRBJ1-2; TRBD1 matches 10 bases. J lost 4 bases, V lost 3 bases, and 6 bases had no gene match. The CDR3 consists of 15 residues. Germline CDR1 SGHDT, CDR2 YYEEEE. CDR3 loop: CASSSWTGGSYGYTF. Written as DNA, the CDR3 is TGTGCCAGCAGCTCCTGGACAGGGGGGAGCTATGGCTACACCTTC.

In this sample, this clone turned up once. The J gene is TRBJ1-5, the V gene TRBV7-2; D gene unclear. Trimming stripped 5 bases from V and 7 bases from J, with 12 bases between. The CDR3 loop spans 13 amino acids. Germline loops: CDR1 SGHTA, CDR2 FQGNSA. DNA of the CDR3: TGTGCCAGCAGCCCCAGTTTCGGGCAGCCCCAGCATTTT. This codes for CASSPSFGQPQHF. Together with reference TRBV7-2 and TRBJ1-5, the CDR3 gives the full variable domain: GAGVSQSPSNKVTEKGKDVELRCDPISGHTALYWYRQSLGQGLEFLIYFQGNSAPDKSGLPSDRFSAERTGGSVSTLTIQRTQQEDSAVYLCASSPSFGQPQHFGDGTRLSIL.

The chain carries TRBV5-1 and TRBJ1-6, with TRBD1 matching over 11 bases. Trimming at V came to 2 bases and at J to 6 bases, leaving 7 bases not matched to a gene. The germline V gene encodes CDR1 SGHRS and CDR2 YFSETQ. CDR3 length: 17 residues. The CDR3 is CASSFPPGTGGNSPLHF. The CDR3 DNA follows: TGCGCCAGCAGCTTTCCCCCCGGGACAGGGGGTAATTCACCCCTCCACTTT. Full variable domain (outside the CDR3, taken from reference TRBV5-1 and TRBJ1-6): KAGVTQTPRYLIKTRGQQVTLSCSPISGHRSVSWYQQTPGQGLQFLFEYFSETQRNKGNFPGRFSGRQFSNSRSEMNVSTLELGDSALYLCASSFPPGTGGNSPLHFGNGTRLTVT.